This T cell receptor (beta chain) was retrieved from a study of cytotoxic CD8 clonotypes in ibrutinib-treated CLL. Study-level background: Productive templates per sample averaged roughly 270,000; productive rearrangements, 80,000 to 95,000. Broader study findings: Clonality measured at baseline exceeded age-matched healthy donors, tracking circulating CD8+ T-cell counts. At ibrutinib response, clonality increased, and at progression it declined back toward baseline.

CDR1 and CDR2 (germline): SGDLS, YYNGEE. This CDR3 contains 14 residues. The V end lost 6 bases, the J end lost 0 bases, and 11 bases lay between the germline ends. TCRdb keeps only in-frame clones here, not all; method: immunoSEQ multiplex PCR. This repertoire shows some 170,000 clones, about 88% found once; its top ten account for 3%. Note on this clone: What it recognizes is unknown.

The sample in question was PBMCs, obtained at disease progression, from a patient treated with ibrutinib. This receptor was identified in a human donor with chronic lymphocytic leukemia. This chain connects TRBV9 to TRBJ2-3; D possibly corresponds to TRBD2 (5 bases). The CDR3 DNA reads TGTGCCAGCAACGGAGGTACAAGCACAGATACGCAGTATTTT. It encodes CASNGGTSTDTQYF.